The 6 T cell receptor beta chains presented below share a single source sample, sequenced in a study of siplizumab effects on memory and regulatory T cells. Only in-frame clones appear in the TCRdb table, and some are missing; sequencing was by immunoSEQ multiplex PCR. The profile shows some 81,000 clones, 95% of them singletons. Sequencing was carried out using CD8+ T cells sorted from blood. These receptors were obtained from a human donor in good health.

The chain carries TRBV6-6 and TRBJ2-7; 11 bases match TRBD1. The CDR3 has 16 residues. Trimming cost V 0 bases and J 3 bases; bases outside gene matches: 4. In germline, CDR1 is MNHNY, CDR2 SVGAGI (reference sequence). The CDR3 bases are TGTGCCAGCAGTTACTCGATCGGGACAGGGGGCTACGAGCAGTACTTC. It encodes CASSYSIGTGGYEQYF.

The chain carries TRBV4-1 and TRBJ2-7; D is perhaps TRBD1 or TRBD2 (5 bases each). V was pared by 1 base and J by 1 base, with 11 bases between. The length of the CDR3 is 15 residues. Germline CDR1 and CDR2: MGHRA and YSYEKL. The CDR3 sequence: CASSQVRGLSYEQYF. CDR3 DNA sequence: TGCGCCAGCAGCCAAGTGAGGGGCCTATCCTACGAGCAGTACTTC.

This chain connects TRBV27 to TRBJ2-3; the D gene is possibly TRBD2 (6 bases). Trimming removed 2 bases at V and 6 bases at J, with 12 bases between. Germline assignment: CDR1 MNHEY and CDR2 SMNVEV (reference sequence). The CDR3 totals 14 residues. Written as DNA, the CDR3 is TGTGCCAGCAGTTTAGGAGGGAGCGCGGATACGCAGTATTTT. This gives the protein CASSLGGSADTQYF.

The V and J genes are TRBV27 and TRBJ2-5; 8 bases are shared with TRBD1. CDR1 MNHEY and CDR2 SMNVEV come from the germline V gene (reference sequence). The CDR3 spans 14 residues. Trimming cost V 2 bases and J 1 base; bases outside gene matches: 0. CDR3 protein: CASSLDRGQETQYF. The CDR3 nucleotides read TGTGCCAGCAGTTTAGACAGGGGCCAAGAGACCCAGTACTTC.

The chain is built from TRBV7-2 and TRBJ2-1, with 13 bases fitting TRBD2. The trim removed 2 bases at V and 7 bases at J, leaving 8 bases unmatched. CDR3 length: 17 amino acids. CDR1 and CDR2 (germline): SGHTA, FQGNSA. The chain's CDR3 is CASSLSEGLAGVNEQFF. CDR3 DNA: TGTGCCAGCAGCTTATCTGAAGGACTAGCGGGAGTAAATGAGCAGTTCTTC.

V is TRBV27 and J is TRBJ2-1, with a possible D match to TRBD2 (5 bases). Germline CDR1 reads MNHEY; CDR2 reads SMNVEV (reference sequence). The ends were cut back, 6 bases at V and 0 bases at J, with 9 bases in the middle. There are 14 residues in the CDR3. The CDR3 DNA is TGTGCCAGCAGAATCGGGAACTCCTACAATGAGCAGTTCTTC. It yields the protein CASRIGNSYNEQFF.